The clone carrying this T cell receptor beta chain was recorded many times. A single record per CDR3 protein comes from TCRdb applying MiXCR to the reads. Seen here are around 5,300 distinct CDR3 sequences, 9.5% to 10% observed once, and the top ten hold roughly 5.4%. Per the germline V gene, CDR1 is MNHEY and CDR2 is SMNVEV (reference sequence). The V and J ends lost 5 bases and 10 bases respectively, with 20 bases between them. This CDR3 has 14 amino acids. The chain links TRBV27 to TRBJ1-1; D is unresolved. Material for sequencing was CD4+ T cells from synovial fluid. This sequence originates from a human donor with rheumatoid arthritis. The CDR3 DNA sequence: TGTGCCAGCAGTCCCCGCGGGGATCCCCCTAGAGCTTTCTTT. Amino acid sequence: CASSPRGDPPRAFF.